Included here is one T cell receptor beta chain sequence, with context. Its antigen remains unknown. Trimming shortened V by 3 bases and J by 10 bases, and 18 bases separated the two germline ends. The CDR3 covers 14 residues. Germline-derived CDR1 and CDR2 are ENHRY and SYGVKD. This sample is part of a study of cytotoxic CD8 clonotypes in ibrutinib-treated CLL. Findings and caveats of the study: Samples from sustained-remission and progressing patients were taken at different times. Starting clonality was above that of age-matched healthy donors and tracked circulating CD8+ T-cell counts.

Some clones are missing from TCRdb's copy, which holds only in-frame ones; the method was immunoSEQ multiplex PCR. The sample holds tens of thousands of clones, more than 75% seen once. The V gene is TRBV10-3, the J gene TRBJ1-2; a possible D gene is TRBD1 (6 bases). The TCR originated in a human donor with chronic lymphocytic leukemia. Source: PBMCs, taken at disease progression, from a patient treated with ibrutinib. CDR3 nucleotides: TGTGCCATCAGTGATAGGGTAGGGGGTAGCGACTACACCTTC. This gives the protein CAISDRVGGSDYTF.